The table lists the clone carrying this TCR beta chain with many counts. Primers used for first-strand cDNA, a TRAV- and TRBV-specific set, covered both alpha and beta chains. TCR amplification involved 20 PCR cycles with a constant-region primer and V-primer adapter. In vitro transcription was used to amplify the isolated mRNA. TCRdb analysed the reads with MiXCR anew, one entry per CDR3 protein. The profile shows 85,000 to 95,000 distinct CDR3 sequences, 8% to 10% of them singletons. This entry belongs to a study of low-dose radiotherapy and immunotherapy resistance in tumors. Study-wide context: Cohort 2 was treated with 1 Gy per fraction every two weeks, amounting to 13 Gy across 26 weeks. Intravenous administration to patients comprised nivolumab at 240 mg every two weeks and ipilimumab at 1 mg/kg every six weeks.

Time point here: before trial treatment. Every donor was treated with nivolumab, ipilimumab, aspirin, low-dose cyclophosphamide and also low-dose radiotherapy. The CDR3 runs to 15 residues. Germline V gene lookup returns CDR1 SGHKS and CDR2 YYEKEE (reference sequence). V lost 3 bases and J 4 bases, leaving 13 bases between the germline ends. The sample was PBMCs, taken before treatment. The origin of this receptor is a male donor with prostate cancer. The V call is TRBV5-5, the J call TRBJ2-2; tentatively, D is TRBD2 (6 bases). The CDR3 DNA sequence: TGTGCCAGCAGCTCGAGCGGGTCCCGCACCGGGGAGCTGTTTTTT. Residues: CASSSSGSRTGELFF.